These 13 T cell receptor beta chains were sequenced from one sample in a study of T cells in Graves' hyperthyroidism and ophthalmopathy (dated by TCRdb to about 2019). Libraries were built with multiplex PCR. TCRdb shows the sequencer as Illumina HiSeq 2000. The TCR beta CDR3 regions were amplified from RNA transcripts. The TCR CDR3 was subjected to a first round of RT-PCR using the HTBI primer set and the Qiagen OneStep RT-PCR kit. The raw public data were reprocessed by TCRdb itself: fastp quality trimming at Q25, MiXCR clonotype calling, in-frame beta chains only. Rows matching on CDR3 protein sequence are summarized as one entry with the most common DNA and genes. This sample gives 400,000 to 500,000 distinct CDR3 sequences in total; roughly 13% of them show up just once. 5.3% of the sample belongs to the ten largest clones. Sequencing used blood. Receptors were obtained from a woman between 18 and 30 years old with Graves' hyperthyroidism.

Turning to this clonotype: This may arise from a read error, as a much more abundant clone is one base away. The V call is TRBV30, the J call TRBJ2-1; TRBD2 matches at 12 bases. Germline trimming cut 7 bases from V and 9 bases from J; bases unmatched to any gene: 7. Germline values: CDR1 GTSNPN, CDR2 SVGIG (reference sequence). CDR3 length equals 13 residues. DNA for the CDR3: TGTGCCTCGCAGGGACTAGCGGGCCTTGAGCAGTTCTTC. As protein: CASQGLAGLEQFF.

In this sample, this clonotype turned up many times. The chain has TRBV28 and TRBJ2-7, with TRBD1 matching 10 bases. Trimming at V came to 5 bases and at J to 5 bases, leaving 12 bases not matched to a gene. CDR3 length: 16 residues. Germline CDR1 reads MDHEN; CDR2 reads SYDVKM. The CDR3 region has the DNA TGTGCCAGCAGTGACCCCGGGGACAGGGGAGGGGACGAGCAGTACTTC. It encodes CASSDPGDRGGDEQYF.

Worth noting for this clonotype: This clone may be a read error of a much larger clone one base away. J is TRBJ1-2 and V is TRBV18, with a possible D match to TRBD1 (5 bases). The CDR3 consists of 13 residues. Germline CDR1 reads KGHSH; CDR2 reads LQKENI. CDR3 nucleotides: TGTGCCAGCCCACCTCGGGGACCCTATGGCTACACCTTC. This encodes CASPPRGPYGYTF.

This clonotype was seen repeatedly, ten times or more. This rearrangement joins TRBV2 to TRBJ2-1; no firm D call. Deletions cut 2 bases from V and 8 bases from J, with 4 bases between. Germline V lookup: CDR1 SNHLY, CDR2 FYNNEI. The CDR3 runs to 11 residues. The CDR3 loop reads CASSESDEQFF. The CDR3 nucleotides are TGTGCCAGCAGTGAATCGGATGAGCAGTTCTTC.

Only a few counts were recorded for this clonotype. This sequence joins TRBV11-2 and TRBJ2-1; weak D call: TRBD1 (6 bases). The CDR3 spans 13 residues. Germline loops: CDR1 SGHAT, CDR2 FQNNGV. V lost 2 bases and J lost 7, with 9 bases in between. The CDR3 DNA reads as TGTGCCAGCAGCTTACTCCAGGGGAATGAGCAGTTCTTC. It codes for CASSLLQGNEQFF.

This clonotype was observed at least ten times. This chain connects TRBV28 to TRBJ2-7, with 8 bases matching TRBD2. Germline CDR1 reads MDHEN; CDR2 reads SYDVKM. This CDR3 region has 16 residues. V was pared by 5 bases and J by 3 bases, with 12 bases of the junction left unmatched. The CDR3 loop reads CASSPPFGSGNYEQYF. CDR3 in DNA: TGTGCCAGCAGTCCACCTTTCGGTAGCGGGAACTACGAGCAGTACTTC.

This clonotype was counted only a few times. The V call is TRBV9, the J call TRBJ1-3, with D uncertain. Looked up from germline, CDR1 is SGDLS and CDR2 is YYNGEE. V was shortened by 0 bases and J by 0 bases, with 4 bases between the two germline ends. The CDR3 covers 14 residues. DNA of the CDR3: TGTGCCAGCAGCGTAGCTGGCTCTGGAAACACCATATATTTT. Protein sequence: CASSVAGSGNTIYF.

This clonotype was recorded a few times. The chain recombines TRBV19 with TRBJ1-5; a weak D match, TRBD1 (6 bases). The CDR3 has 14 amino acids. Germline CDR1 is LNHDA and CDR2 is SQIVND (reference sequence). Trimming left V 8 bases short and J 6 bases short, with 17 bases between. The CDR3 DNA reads TGTGCCAGTGACGACAGGTTTTCGGGTCAGCCCCAGCATTTT. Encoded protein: CASDDRFSGQPQHF.

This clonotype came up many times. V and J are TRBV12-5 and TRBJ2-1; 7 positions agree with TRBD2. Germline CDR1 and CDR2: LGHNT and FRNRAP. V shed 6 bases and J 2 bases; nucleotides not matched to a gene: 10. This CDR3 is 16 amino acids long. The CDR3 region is CASGLGTTITYNEQFF. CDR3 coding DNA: TGTGCTAGTGGCCTTGGGACTACCATAACCTACAATGAGCAGTTCTTC. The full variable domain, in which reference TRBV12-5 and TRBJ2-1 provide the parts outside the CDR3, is DARVTQTPRHKVTEMGQEVTMRCQPILGHNTVFWYRQTMMQGLELLAYFRNRAPLDDSGMPKDRFSAEMPDATLATLKIQPSEPRDSAVYFCASGLGTTITYNEQFFGPGTRLTVL.

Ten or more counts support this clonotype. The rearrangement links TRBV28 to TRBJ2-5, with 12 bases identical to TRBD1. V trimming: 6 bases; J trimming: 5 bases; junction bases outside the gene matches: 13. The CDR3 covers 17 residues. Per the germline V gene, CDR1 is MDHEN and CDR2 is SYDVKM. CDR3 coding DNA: TGTGCCAGCAGCCAGGGACAGGGGGCCAACTATGGGGAGACCCAGTACTTC. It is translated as CASSQGQGANYGETQYF. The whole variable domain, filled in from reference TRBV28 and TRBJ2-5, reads DVKVTQSSRYLVKRTGEKVFLECVQDMDHENMFWYRQDPGLGLRLIYFSYDVKMKEKGDIPEGYSVSREKKERFSLILESASTNQTSMYLCASSQGQGANYGETQYFGPGTRLLVL.

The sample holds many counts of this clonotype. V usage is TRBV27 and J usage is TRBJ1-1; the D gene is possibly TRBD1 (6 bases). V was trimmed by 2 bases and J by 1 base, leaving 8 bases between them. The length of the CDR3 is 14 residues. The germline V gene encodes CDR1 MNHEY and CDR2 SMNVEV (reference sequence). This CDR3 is CASSLGGANTEAFF. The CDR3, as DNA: TGTGCCAGCAGTTTAGGGGGGGCGAACACTGAAGCTTTCTTT.

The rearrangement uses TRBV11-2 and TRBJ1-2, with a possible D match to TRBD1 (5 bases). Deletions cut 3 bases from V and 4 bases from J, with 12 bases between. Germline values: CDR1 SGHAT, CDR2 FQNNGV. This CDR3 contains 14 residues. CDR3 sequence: CASSFAGRAYGYTF. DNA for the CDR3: TGTGCCAGCAGCTTTGCAGGGAGGGCCTATGGCTACACCTTC.

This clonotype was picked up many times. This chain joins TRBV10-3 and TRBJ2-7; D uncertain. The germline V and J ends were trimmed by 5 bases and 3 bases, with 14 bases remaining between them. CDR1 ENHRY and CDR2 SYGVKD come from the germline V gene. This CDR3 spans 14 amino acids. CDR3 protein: CAISHIDVDYEQYF. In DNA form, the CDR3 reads TGTGCCATCAGTCATATAGACGTGGACTACGAGCAGTACTTC.